Below are 29 T cell receptor beta chains sequenced from a single sample in a study of blood T cells in healthy people across ages. Primers used in a second PCR of about 7 to 12 cycles were a sample-barcoded 5' primer and a J-beta primer mix. TCRdb called the 5' RACE reads again in MiXCR, with one record for every CDR3 protein. Of about 1,400,000 distinct CDR3 sequences in the sample, 55% to 75% were seen once. Source material: blood. The origin of the receptors is a man younger than 35 in good health.

This clonotype has only a few counts. This rearrangement joins TRBV6-6 to TRBJ1-2, with a tentative D call TRBD1 (5 bases). The germline V gene encodes CDR1 MNHNY and CDR2 SVGAGI (reference sequence). Between the trimmed V and J ends, which lost 2 bases and 4 bases, there was a span of 11 bases. The length of the CDR3 is 14 residues. The CDR3 nucleotides are TGTGCCAGCAGTTACGGGGGGGGAGTCTATGGCTACACCTTC. Encoded protein: CASSYGGGVYGYTF.

This chain connects TRBV12-3 or TRBV12-4 to TRBJ1-2, with 8 nucleotides matching TRBD1. The V segment lost 5 bases and the J segment 8 bases; nucleotides outside the gene matches: 7. The CDR3 runs to 13 residues. CDR3 sequence: CASSEGQAAGYTF. CDR3 nucleotides: TGTGCCAGCAGTGAGGGACAGGCAGCCGGCTACACCTTC.

This clonotype occurred a few times. The gene calls are TRBV29-1 and TRBJ2-1; no reliable D call. There are 13 residues in the CDR3. Germline CDR1 reads SQVTM; CDR2 reads ANQGSEA. V dropped 2 bases and J dropped 2 bases, with 7 bases sitting between them. The CDR3 protein is CSVEIEAYNEQFF. CDR3 DNA: TGCAGCGTTGAAATAGAAGCCTACAATGAGCAGTTCTTC.

The chain links TRBV27 to TRBJ2-3; D remains unclear. Trimming removed 7 bases at V and 6 bases at J, with 14 bases between. CDR3 length: 13 amino acids. Germline assignment: CDR1 MNHEY and CDR2 SMNVEV (reference sequence). The CDR3 sequence is CASKGRAEDTQYF. The CDR3 DNA follows: TGTGCCAGCAAAGGACGGGCGGAGGATACGCAGTATTTT.

The genes are TRBV20-1 and TRBJ1-5; unclear D gene. Trimming stripped 3 bases from V and 4 bases from J, with 7 bases between. The CDR3 runs 12 residues. Germline lookup yields CDR1 DFQATT and CDR2 SNEGSKA (reference sequence). In nucleotides, the CDR3 is TGCAGTGCTAGTCGCACGAATCAGCCCCAGCATTTT. As protein: CSASRTNQPQHF.

The chain joins TRBV4-2 to TRBJ2-3; D uncertain. The CDR3 is made up of 13 amino acids. The germline V gene has CDR1 LGHNA and CDR2 YNFKEQ. Trimming removed 0 bases from V and 6 bases from J, with 7 bases in between. CDR3 residues: CASSQDPFDTQYF. In DNA form, the CDR3 reads TGTGCCAGCAGCCAAGATCCCTTTGATACGCAGTATTTT.

This chain uses TRBV3-1 with TRBJ2-5, with 9 bases fitting TRBD1. The J segment lost 2 bases and the V segment lost 5 bases, leaving 12 bases of the junction unmatched. The germline gives CDR1 LGHDT, CDR2 YNNKEL (reference sequence). This CDR3 spans 17 amino acids. CDR3 in DNA: TGTGCCAGCAGCACACTAAGACAGGGGGGGAGACAAGAGACCCAGTACTTC. This encodes CASSTLRQGGRQETQYF.

In nucleotides, the CDR3 is TGTGCCAGCACCTCACGGGGGGTGAACACTGAAGCTTTCTTT. It encodes CASTSRGVNTEAFF. The chain couples TRBV25-1 to TRBJ1-1; D is perhaps TRBD1 (5 bases). Germline CDR1 is MGHDK and CDR2 is SYGVNS. V lost 7 bases and J lost 0, with 12 bases in between. The CDR3 runs to 14 residues.

V usage is TRBV11-2 and J usage is TRBJ2-7, with D possibly TRBD1 on 6 matching bases. The length of the CDR3 is 13 residues. The V gene lost 0 bases and the J gene lost 12 bases, with 15 bases spanning the gap. CDR1 is SGHAT and CDR2 is FQNNGV in the germline V gene. CDR3 DNA sequence: TGTGCCAGCAGCTTAGATCCCCAGGGGTACAGGTACTTC. Translating it yields CASSLDPQGYRYF.

The chain carries TRBV20-1 and TRBJ2-3, with 9 bases that match TRBD1. This CDR3 is 16 amino acids long. Germline CDR1 is DFQATT and CDR2 is SNEGSKA (reference sequence). With V trimmed by 4 bases and J by 2 bases, 10 bases remained unmatched. In DNA form, the CDR3 reads TGCAGTGCTACGGACAGGGGCCAAGGGTTCACAGATACGCAGTATTTT. Its translation: CSATDRGQGFTDTQYF.

V is TRBV7-9 and J is TRBJ1-2; TRBD1 is a possible D gene (6 bases). Deletions cut 5 bases from V and 3 bases from J, with 13 bases between. Germline CDR1 SEHNR, CDR2 FQNEAQ (reference sequence). There are 14 residues in the CDR3. The CDR3 DNA is TGTGCCAGCAGCGAAAACAGGGCTCACTATGGCTACACCTTC. Translated: CASSENRAHYGYTF.

The J gene is TRBJ2-1, the V gene TRBV6-1; D ambiguous. The ends were cut back, 8 bases at V and 6 bases at J, with 29 bases in the middle. The length of the CDR3 is 18 residues. Germline CDR1 and CDR2: MNHNS and SASEGT. The chain's CDR3 is CASSVNPLGALGPNEQFF. CDR3 nucleotides: TGTGCCAGCTCCGTTAACCCCCTAGGTGCGTTGGGCCCCAATGAGCAGTTCTTC.

This rearrangement joins TRBV29-1 to TRBJ2-5; TRBD2 agrees at 7 bases. There are 13 residues in the CDR3. The germline V gene encodes CDR1 SQVTM and CDR2 ANQGSEA. The V gene end was trimmed by 4 bases and the J gene end by 5 bases; junction bases not matched to a gene: 7. CDR3 residues: CSVGEVSGETQYF. For the CDR3, the DNA is TGCAGCGTTGGGGAGGTTAGCGGGGAGACCCAGTACTTC.

The chain employs TRBV9 and TRBJ2-5; D tentatively fits TRBD1 or TRBD2 (5 bases each). CDR3 length: 12 amino acids. V gave up 6 bases and J gave up 3 bases, with 9 bases separating them. The germline CDR1 and CDR2 sequences are SGDLS and YYNGEE. The CDR3 region is CASKGDEETQYF. For the CDR3, the DNA is TGTGCCAGCAAAGGGGACGAAGAGACCCAGTACTTC. Supplemented by reference TRBV9 and TRBJ2-5, the full variable domain reads DSGVTQTPKHLITATGQRVTLRCSPRSGDLSVYWYQQSLDQGLQFLIQYYNGEERAKGNILERFSAQQFPDLHSELNLSSLELGDSALYFCASKGDEETQYFGPGTRLLVL.

The rearrangement uses TRBV2 and TRBJ2-3; either TRBD1 or TRBD2 may fit D (5 bases each). V was shortened by 7 bases and J by 6 bases, with 8 bases between the two germline ends. Germline-derived CDR1 and CDR2 are SNHLY and FYNNEI. The length of the CDR3 is 11 residues. CDR3: CASTEGDTQYF. The CDR3 nucleotides are TGTGCCAGCACCGAGGGGGATACGCAGTATTTT.

The chain recombines TRBV28 with TRBJ2-3, with TRBD2 matching 13 bases. Germline CDR1 reads MDHEN; CDR2 reads SYDVKM. The trim removed 5 bases at V and 2 bases at J, leaving 4 bases unmatched. The CDR3 totals 16 residues. In nucleotides, the CDR3 is TGTGCCAGCAGTACCGGGACTAGCGGGACCACAGATACGCAGTATTTT. Its protein is CASSTGTSGTTDTQYF.

This clonotype was recorded a few times. This chain links TRBV14 with TRBJ2-3, with unresolved D. The CDR3 length is 13 residues. Germline CDR1 reads SGHDN; CDR2 reads FVKESK. V lost 5 bases and J lost 2, with 8 bases in between. The CDR3 sequence: CASSTQNTDTQYF. The CDR3 DNA reads as TGTGCCAGCAGCACACAGAACACAGATACGCAGTATTTT.

This sequence joins TRBV4-2 and TRBJ2-5, with 8 bases aligning to TRBD1. Germline V gives CDR1 LGHNA, CDR2 YNFKEQ. The junction had 3 bases not matched to a gene; V was cut back by 3 bases and J by 0 bases. This CDR3 has 15 amino acids. The CDR3 reads CASSQETGDQETQYF. DNA of the CDR3: TGTGCCAGCAGCCAGGAGACAGGGGACCAAGAGACCCAGTACTTC.

This clonotype was recorded a few times. Here the CDR3 DNA reads TGTGCCAGCAGGGACAGTCTAGCCAAAAACATTCAGTACTTC. It yields the protein CASRDSLAKNIQYF. This sequence joins TRBV12-3 or TRBV12-4 and TRBJ2-4, with a possible D match to TRBD1 (6 bases). The CDR3 has 14 amino acids. V was clipped by 6 bases and J by 0 bases, with 9 bases between them.

The chain carries TRBV2 and TRBJ1-4; 9 bases fit TRBD1. CDR1 is SNHLY, CDR2 FYNNEI, per germline. V shed 3 bases, J shed 5 bases, and the junction held 4 bases outside the gene matches. CDR3 size: 15 residues. CDR3 amino acids: CASSEIQGANEKLFF. CDR3 nucleotide sequence: TGTGCCAGCAGTGAGATACAGGGGGCCAATGAAAAACTGTTTTTT.

This clonotype was detected only once. V usage is TRBV20-1 and J usage is TRBJ1-4; D ambiguous. In germline, CDR1 is DFQATT, CDR2 SNEGSKA (reference sequence). The CDR3 covers 15 residues. Trimming took off 1 base at V and 7 bases at J, with 16 bases between the two ends. CDR3 DNA: TGCAGTGCTAGAGGGGCCCGGAGTTGGACTGAAAAACTGTTTTTT. It yields the protein CSARGARSWTEKLFF.

This chain joins TRBV5-1 and TRBJ2-3; 7 bases agree with TRBD2. Per the germline V gene, CDR1 is SGHRS and CDR2 is YFSETQ. With 3 bases clipped from V and 1 base from J, the junction kept 5 bases outside the gene matches. CDR3 length: 15 residues. This CDR3 is CASSSTSWGTDTQYF. The CDR3 DNA sequence: TGCGCCAGCAGCTCGACTAGCTGGGGCACAGATACGCAGTATTTT.

The chain couples TRBV20-1 to TRBJ2-1; a possible D gene is TRBD2 (6 bases). Germline V gives CDR1 DFQATT, CDR2 SNEGSKA (reference sequence). The V end lost 0 bases, the J end lost 5 bases, and 17 bases lay between the germline ends. The CDR3 has 16 residues. CDR3 sequence reads: CSARDRDFLSHNEQFF. The CDR3 DNA follows: TGCAGTGCTAGAGACCGGGACTTTCTATCCCACAATGAGCAGTTCTTC.

The chain has TRBV20-1 and TRBJ1-5, with D tentatively TRBD1 (5 bases). Germline V CDR1 and CDR2: DFQATT, SNEGSKA (reference sequence). Trimming pared 1 base from V and 3 bases from J, leaving 7 bases between. This CDR3 is 13 amino acids long. As DNA, the CDR3 is TGCAGTGCTAGAGGGGGGGTCAATCAGCCCCAGCATTTT. It codes for CSARGGVNQPQHF.

About this clonotype itself: Germline is not matched at one junction end, which may reflect a read error. The chain joins TRBV6-1 to TRBJ1-2; 8 nucleotides line up with TRBD1. The CDR3 length is 16 residues. Germline-derived CDR1 and CDR2 are MNHNS and SASEGT. CDR3 sequence: CASSELGQVMNYGHTF. In DNA, the CDR3 is TGTGCCAGCAGTGAATTGGGACAGGTTATGAACTATGGCCACACCTTC.

The chain links TRBV2 to TRBJ1-2; a possible D gene is TRBD1 (6 bases). Germline CDR1 SNHLY, CDR2 FYNNEI. The CDR3 runs 18 residues. Trimming cost V 0 bases and J 4 bases, with 21 bases left between them. The chain's CDR3 is CASSEALNGKGVGYGYTF. In DNA, the CDR3 is TGTGCCAGCAGTGAAGCGCTAAATGGAAAGGGGGTCGGCTATGGCTACACCTTC.

This clonotype was picked up one time. The V and J genes are TRBV28 and TRBJ2-3; 7 nucleotides agree with TRBD1. CDR3 length: 16 residues. V trimming: 6 bases; J trimming: 2 bases; junction bases outside the gene matches: 11. Germline CDR1 reads MDHEN; CDR2 reads SYDVKM. The CDR3 region is CASRNNRGTATDTQYF. The CDR3 DNA reads as TGTGCCAGCAGGAACAACAGGGGCACGGCCACAGATACGCAGTATTTT.

This clonotype was detected a few times. As DNA, the CDR3 is TGTGCCAGCAGCCCACTAGCGGGGGCCTCCTACGAGCAGTACTTC. It yields the protein CASSPLAGASYEQYF. The chain links TRBV11-2 to TRBJ2-7, with 11 bases aligning to TRBD2. This CDR3 is 15 amino acids long. The germline V gene encodes CDR1 SGHAT and CDR2 FQNNGV. The trim removed 5 bases at V and 0 bases at J, leaving 3 bases unmatched.

This clonotype was found once. V is TRBV25-1 and J is TRBJ2-7; D is possibly TRBD2 (5 bases). The CDR3 is 15 amino acids. In germline, CDR1 is MGHDK, CDR2 SYGVNS. Trimming left V 2 bases short and J 2 bases short, with 13 bases between. CDR3 amino acids: CASSETAEGTYEQYF. The DNA of the CDR3 is TGTGCCAGCAGTGAAACAGCAGAGGGCACCTACGAGCAGTACTTC.